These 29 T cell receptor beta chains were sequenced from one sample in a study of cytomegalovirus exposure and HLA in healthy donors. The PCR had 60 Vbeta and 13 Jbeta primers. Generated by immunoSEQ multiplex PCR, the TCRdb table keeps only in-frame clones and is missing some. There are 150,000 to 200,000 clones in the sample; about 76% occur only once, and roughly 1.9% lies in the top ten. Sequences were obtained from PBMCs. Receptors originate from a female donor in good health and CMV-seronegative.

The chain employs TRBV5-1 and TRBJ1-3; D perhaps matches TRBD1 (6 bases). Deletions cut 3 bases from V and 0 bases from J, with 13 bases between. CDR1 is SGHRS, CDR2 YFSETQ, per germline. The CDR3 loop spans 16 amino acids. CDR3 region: CASSWGSTGSGNTIYF. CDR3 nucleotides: TGCGCCAGCAGCTGGGGTTCGACAGGCTCTGGAAACACCATATATTTT.

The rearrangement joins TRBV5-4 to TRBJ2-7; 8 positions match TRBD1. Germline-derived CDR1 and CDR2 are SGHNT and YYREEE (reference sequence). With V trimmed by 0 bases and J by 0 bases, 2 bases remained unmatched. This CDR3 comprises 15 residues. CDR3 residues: CASSLGGTGSYEQYF. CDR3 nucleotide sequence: TGTGCCAGCAGCTTGGGGGGGACAGGCTCCTACGAGCAGTACTTC.

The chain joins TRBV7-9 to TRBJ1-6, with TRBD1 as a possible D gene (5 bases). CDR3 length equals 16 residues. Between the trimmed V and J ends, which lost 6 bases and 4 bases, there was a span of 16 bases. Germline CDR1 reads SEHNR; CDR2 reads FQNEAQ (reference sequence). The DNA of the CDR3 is TGTGCCAGCAGTTCCCTGGGGGGAGGATATAATTCACCCCTCCACTTT. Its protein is CASSSLGGGYNSPLHF.

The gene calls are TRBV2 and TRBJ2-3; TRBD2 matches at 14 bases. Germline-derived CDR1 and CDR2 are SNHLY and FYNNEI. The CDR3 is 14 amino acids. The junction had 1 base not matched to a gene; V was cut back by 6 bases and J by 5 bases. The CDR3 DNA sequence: TGTGCCAGCAGCGGGACTAGCGGGAGAGATACGCAGTATTTT. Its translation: CASSGTSGRDTQYF.

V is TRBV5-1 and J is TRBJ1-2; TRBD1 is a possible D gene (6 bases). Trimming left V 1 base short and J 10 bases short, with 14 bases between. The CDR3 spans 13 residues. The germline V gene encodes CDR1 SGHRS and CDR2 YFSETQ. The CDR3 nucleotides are TGCGCCAGCAGCTTGACGGCAGGGGAAGTCTACACCTTC. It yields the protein CASSLTAGEVYTF.

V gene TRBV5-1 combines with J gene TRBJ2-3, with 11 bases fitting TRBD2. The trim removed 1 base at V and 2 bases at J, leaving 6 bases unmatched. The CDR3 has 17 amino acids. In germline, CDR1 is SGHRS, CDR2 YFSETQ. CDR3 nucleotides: TGCGCCAGCAGCTTGTCGCTAGCGGGGGGCCACACAGATACGCAGTATTTT. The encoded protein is CASSLSLAGGHTDTQYF.

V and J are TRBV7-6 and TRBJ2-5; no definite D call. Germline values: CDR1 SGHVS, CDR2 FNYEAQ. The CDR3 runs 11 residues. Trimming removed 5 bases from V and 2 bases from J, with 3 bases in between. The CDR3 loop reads CASSIQETQYF. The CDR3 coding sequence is TGTGCCAGCAGCATACAAGAGACCCAGTACTTC.

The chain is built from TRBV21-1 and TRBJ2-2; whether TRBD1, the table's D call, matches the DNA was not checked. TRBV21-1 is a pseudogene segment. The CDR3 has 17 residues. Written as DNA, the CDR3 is TGTGCCAGCAGTCATACCGGACAGGGGGCGGATTACGGGGAGCTGTTTTTT. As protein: CASSHTGQGADYGELFF.

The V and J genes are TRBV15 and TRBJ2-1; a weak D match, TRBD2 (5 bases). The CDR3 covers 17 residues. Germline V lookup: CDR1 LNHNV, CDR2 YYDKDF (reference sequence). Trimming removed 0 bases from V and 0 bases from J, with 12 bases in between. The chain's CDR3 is CATSRDMERPSYNEQFF. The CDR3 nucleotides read TGTGCCACCAGCAGAGATATGGAGCGGCCCTCCTACAATGAGCAGTTCTTC.

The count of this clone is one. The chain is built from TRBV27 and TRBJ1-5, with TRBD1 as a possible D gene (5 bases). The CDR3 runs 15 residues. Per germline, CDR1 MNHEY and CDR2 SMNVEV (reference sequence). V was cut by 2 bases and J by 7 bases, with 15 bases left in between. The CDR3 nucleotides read TGTGCCAGCAGTTTAAGGGGCTGGGAGGACCAGCCCCAGCATTTT. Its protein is CASSLRGWEDQPQHF.

The CDR3 spells CASSPATGFGNTIYF. The CDR3 DNA reads TGTGCCAGCAGCCCGGCGACAGGGTTCGGAAACACCATATATTTT. This chain joins TRBV7-6 and TRBJ1-3; 7 nucleotides align to TRBD1. The CDR3 is 15 amino acids. The germline CDR1 and CDR2 sequences are SGHVS and FNYEAQ. V lost 5 bases to trimming and J lost 4 bases; unmatched junction nucleotides: 8.

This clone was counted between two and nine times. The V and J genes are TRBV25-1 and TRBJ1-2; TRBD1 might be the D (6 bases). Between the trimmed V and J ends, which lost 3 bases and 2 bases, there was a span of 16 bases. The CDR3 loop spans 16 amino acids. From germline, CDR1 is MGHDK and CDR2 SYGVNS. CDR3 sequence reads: CASSDYGAGANYGYTF. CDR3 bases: TGTGCCAGCAGTGACTATGGGGCAGGGGCGAACTATGGCTACACCTTC.

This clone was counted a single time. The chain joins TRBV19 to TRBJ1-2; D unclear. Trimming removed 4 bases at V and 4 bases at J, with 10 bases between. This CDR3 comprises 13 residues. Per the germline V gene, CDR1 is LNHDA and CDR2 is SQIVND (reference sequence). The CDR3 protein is CASSRGPSYGYTF. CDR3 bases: TGTGCCAGTAGTAGAGGCCCAAGCTATGGCTACACCTTC.

As DNA, the CDR3 is TGCAGCGTTGGCCAAAGTCAGAATAACTATGGCTACACCTTC. Its translation is CSVGQSQNNYGYTF. V usage is TRBV29-1 and J usage is TRBJ1-2; D unclear. The CDR3 has 14 amino acids. Germline lookup yields CDR1 SQVTM and CDR2 ANQGSEA. V shed 4 bases and J shed 1 base, with 13 bases lying between them.

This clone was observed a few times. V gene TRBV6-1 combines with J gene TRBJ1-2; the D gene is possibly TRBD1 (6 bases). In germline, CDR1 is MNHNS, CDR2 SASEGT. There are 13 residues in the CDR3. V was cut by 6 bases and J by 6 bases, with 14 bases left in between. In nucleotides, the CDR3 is TGTGCCAGCAGCCGCAGGGGAGGGGATGGCTACACCTTC. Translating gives CASSRRGGDGYTF.

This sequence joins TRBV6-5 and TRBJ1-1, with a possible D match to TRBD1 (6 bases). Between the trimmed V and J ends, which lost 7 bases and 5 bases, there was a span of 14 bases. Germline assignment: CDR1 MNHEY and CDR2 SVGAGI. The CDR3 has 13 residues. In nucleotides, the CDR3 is TGTGCCAGCATCCCCGGGGGGCGAACTGAAGCTTTCTTT. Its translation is CASIPGGRTEAFF.

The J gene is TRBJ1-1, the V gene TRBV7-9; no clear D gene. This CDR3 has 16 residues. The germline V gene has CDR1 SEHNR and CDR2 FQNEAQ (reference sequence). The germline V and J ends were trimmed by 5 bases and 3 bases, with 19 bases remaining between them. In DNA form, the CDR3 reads TGTGCCAGCAGCGATACGACACCGGATTCGGACACTGAAGCTTTCTTT. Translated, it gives CASSDTTPDSDTEAFF.

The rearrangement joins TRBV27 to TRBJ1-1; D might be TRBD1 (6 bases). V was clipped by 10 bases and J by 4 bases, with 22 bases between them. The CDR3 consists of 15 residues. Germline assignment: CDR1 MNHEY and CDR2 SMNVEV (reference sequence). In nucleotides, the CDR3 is TGTGCCACCCTTTACCCCACAGGGTACGGCACTGAAGCTTTCTTT. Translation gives CATLYPTGYGTEAFF.

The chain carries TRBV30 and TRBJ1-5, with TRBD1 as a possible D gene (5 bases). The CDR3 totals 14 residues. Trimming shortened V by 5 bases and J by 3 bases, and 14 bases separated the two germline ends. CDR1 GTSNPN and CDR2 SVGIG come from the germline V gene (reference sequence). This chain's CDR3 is CAWAGGGPNQPQHF. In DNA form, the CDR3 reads TGTGCCTGGGCCGGGGGGGGACCCAATCAGCCCCAGCATTTT.

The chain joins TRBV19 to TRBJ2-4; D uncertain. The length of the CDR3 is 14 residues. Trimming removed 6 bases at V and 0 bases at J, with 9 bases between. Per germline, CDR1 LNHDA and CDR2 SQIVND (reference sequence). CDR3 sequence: CASSDRGAKNIQYF. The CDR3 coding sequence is TGTGCCAGTAGCGATCGAGGAGCCAAAAACATTCAGTACTTC.

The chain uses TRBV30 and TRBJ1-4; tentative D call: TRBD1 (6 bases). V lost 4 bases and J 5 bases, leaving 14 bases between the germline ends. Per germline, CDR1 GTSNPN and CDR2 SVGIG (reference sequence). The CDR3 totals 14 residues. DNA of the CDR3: TGTGCCTGGAACCCCCAGGGGCTAAATGAAAAACTGTTTTTT. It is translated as CAWNPQGLNEKLFF.

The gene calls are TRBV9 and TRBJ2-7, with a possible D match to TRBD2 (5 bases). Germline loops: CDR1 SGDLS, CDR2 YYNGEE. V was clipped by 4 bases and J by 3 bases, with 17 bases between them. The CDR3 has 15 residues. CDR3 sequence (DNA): TGTGCCAGCAGCCCCGCGAGGGCTTCCGGCTACGAGCAGTACTTC. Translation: CASSPARASGYEQYF. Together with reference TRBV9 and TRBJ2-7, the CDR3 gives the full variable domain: DSGVTQTPKHLITATGQRVTLRCSPRSGDLSVYWYQQSLDQGLQFLIQYYNGEERAKGNILERFSAQQFPDLHSELNLSSLELGDSALYFCASSPARASGYEQYFGPGTRLTVT.

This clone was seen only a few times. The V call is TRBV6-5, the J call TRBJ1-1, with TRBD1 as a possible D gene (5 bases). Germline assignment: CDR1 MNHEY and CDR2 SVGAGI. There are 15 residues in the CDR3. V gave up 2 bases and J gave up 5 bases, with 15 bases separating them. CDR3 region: CASSYQVLGQTEAFF. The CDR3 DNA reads TGTGCCAGCAGTTACCAGGTGCTGGGGCAAACTGAAGCTTTCTTT.

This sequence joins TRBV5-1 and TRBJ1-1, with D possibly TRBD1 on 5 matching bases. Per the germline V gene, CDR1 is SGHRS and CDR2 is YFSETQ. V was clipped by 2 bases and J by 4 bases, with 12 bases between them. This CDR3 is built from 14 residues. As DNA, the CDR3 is TGCGCCAGCAGCTTCCAGGGCGTGGGCACTGAAGCTTTCTTT. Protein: CASSFQGVGTEAFF. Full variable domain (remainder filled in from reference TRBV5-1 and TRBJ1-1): KAGVTQTPRYLIKTRGQQVTLSCSPISGHRSVSWYQQTPGQGLQFLFEYFSETQRNKGNFPGRFSGRQFSNSRSEMNVSTLELGDSALYLCASSFQGVGTEAFFGQGTRLTVV.

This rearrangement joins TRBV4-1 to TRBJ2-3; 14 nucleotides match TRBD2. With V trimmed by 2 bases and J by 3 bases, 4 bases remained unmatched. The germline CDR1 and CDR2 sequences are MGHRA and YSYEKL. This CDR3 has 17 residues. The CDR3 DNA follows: TGCGCCAGCAGCCAACCCCGACTAGCGGGAGGGACAGATACGCAGTATTTT. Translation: CASSQPRLAGGTDTQYF.

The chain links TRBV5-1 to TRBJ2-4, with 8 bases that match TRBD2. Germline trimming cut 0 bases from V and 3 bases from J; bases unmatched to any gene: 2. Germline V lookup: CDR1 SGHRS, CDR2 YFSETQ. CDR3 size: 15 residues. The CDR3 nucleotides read TGCGCCAGCAGCTTGGAGGGACTAGACAAAAACATTCAGTACTTC. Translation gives CASSLEGLDKNIQYF.

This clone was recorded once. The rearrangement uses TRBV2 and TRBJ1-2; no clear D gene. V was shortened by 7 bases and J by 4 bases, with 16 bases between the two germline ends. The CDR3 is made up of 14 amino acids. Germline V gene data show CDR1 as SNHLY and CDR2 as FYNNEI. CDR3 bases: TGTGCCAGCATGGGCGAGAGAAGTTTCTATGGCTACACCTTC. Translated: CASMGERSFYGYTF.

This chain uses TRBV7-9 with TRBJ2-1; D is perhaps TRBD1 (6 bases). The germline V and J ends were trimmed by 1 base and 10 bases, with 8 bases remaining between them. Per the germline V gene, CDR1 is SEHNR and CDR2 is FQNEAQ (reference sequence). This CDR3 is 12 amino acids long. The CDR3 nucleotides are TGTGCCAGCAGCTTAGGGGGGACAGAGCAGTTCTTC. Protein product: CASSLGGTEQFF.

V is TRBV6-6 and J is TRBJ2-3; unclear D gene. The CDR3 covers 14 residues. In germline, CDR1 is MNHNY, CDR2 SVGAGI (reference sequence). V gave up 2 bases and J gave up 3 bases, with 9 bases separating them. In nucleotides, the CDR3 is TGTGCCAGCAGTTACGACCCACAGACAGATACGCAGTATTTT. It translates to CASSYDPQTDTQYF.